These 28 T cell receptor beta chains came from one sample sequenced in a study of cytomegalovirus exposure and HLA in healthy donors. Data came from immunoSEQ multiplex PCR; TCRdb stores just in-frame clones and leaves some out. The sample consists of 90,000 to 130,000 clones, approximately 85% of them appearing once. The specimen sequenced was PBMCs. These receptors all stem from a woman aged 18-30 years in good health and CMV-seronegative.

This chain connects TRBV29-1 to TRBJ2-3, with 8 bases aligning to TRBD2. Germline CDR1 reads SQVTM; CDR2 reads ANQGSEA. CDR3 length equals 13 residues. CDR3 region: CSVGSGGTDTQYF. CDR3 sequence (DNA): TGCAGTGTGGGGAGCGGGGGTACAGATACGCAGTATTTT.

V and J are TRBV9 and TRBJ1-6; D is possibly TRBD1 (5 bases). The CDR3 is 14 residues long. Germline-derived CDR1 and CDR2 are SGDLS and YYNGEE. Trimming removed 0 bases at V and 9 bases at J, with 10 bases between. The CDR3 sequence: CASSVEAGTSPLHF. CDR3 in DNA: TGTGCCAGCAGCGTAGAGGCGGGGACTTCACCCCTCCACTTT.

The chain joins TRBV9 to TRBJ2-6, with D tentatively TRBD2 (5 bases). The germline V gene has CDR1 SGDLS and CDR2 YYNGEE. V lost 3 bases to trimming and J lost 2 bases, with 9 bases between them. This CDR3 spans 15 amino acids. The CDR3: CASSGGVTGANVLTF. The CDR3 region has the DNA TGTGCCAGCAGCGGGGGAGTAACTGGGGCCAACGTCCTGACTTTC.

The chain carries TRBV19 and TRBJ1-4; 7 nucleotides align to TRBD1. This CDR3 comprises 17 residues. V trimming: 4 bases; J trimming: 1 base; junction bases outside the gene matches: 9. CDR1 is LNHDA and CDR2 is SQIVND in the germline V gene (reference sequence). The DNA for the CDR3 is TGTGCCAGTAGTACACAGGGGTGGGGCAGAACTAATGAAAAACTGTTTTTT. Translated: CASSTQGWGRTNEKLFF. The full variable domain, completed using reference TRBV19 and TRBJ1-4, is DGGITQSPKYLFRKEGQNVTLSCEQNLNHDAMYWYRQDPGQGLRLIYYSQIVNDFQKGDIAEGYSVSREKKESFPLTVTSAQKNPTAFYLCASSTQGWGRTNEKLFFGSGTQLSVL.

The sample holds a few counts of this clone. This chain connects TRBV30 to TRBJ1-6; possibly TRBD1 for D (5 bases). Germline V gene sequence: CDR1 GTSNPN, CDR2 SVGIG (reference sequence). The CDR3 runs 15 residues. V was trimmed by 3 bases and J by 1 base, leaving 10 bases between them. The CDR3 bases are TGTGCCTGGAGAGGGGATGGGTCCTATAATTCACCCCTCCACTTT. It translates to CAWRGDGSYNSPLHF.

The chain links TRBV5-6 to TRBJ2-4, with TRBD1 matching over 9 bases. There are 14 residues in the CDR3. CDR1 SGHDT and CDR2 YYEEEE come from the germline V gene. Trimming at V came to 3 bases and at J to 7 bases, leaving 5 bases not matched to a gene. The CDR3 DNA reads as TGTGCCAGCAGCTCAGGACAGGGGAGGAACATTCAGTACTTC. Translated: CASSSGQGRNIQYF.

V usage is TRBV6-5 and J usage is TRBJ1-4; tentative D call: TRBD1 (6 bases). V lost 6 bases, J lost 3 bases, and 14 bases lay in between. The CDR3 loop spans 15 amino acids. Germline V gives CDR1 MNHEY, CDR2 SVGAGI. The CDR3 region is CASSSGGGANEKLFF. For the CDR3, the DNA is TGTGCCAGCAGCTCGGGAGGGGGGGCTAATGAAAAACTGTTTTTT.

This clone showed up just a few times. This chain uses TRBV25-1 with TRBJ2-7; TRBD1 agrees at 7 bases. Germline V gene data show CDR1 as MGHDK and CDR2 as SYGVNS. V shed 4 bases, J shed 2 bases, and the junction held 14 bases outside the gene matches. The CDR3 loop spans 17 amino acids. CDR3 loop: CASSVRGPSKGPYEQYF. The CDR3 DNA reads TGTGCCAGCAGTGTAAGGGGGCCCTCCAAAGGTCCCTACGAGCAGTACTTC.

This chain links TRBV6-1 with TRBJ2-7; D unclear. With 7 bases removed from V and 7 bases from J, the gap between germline ends came to 17 bases. CDR3 length: 13 residues. CDR1 is MNHNS and CDR2 is SASEGT in the germline V gene. This CDR3 reads CASTESYYGEQYF. The CDR3 DNA sequence: TGTGCCAGCACCGAGTCCTATTACGGGGAGCAGTACTTC.

The genes are TRBV19 and TRBJ2-7; TRBD1 matches at 12 bases. Looked up from germline, CDR1 is LNHDA and CDR2 is SQIVND (reference sequence). The CDR3 sequence is 16 residues long. With V trimmed by 4 bases and J by 6 bases, 10 bases remained unmatched. CDR3 bases: TGTGCCAGTAGTAAAAATACCGGGACAGGGGGCAGCGAGCAGTACTTC. As protein: CASSKNTGTGGSEQYF.

In DNA, the CDR3 is TGTGCCAGCAGTCGGACAGGGGGAGGAAACACCATATATTTT. It is translated as CASSRTGGGNTIYF. The V and J genes are TRBV7-9 and TRBJ1-3; the match to TRBD1 covers 10 bases. Germline V gene lookup returns CDR1 SEHNR and CDR2 FQNEAQ (reference sequence). The V segment lost 6 bases and the J segment 4 bases; nucleotides outside the gene matches: 3. The CDR3 runs 14 residues.

This clone was seen just once. J is TRBJ1-2 and V is TRBV28; D is uncertain. V lost 6 bases, J lost 0 bases, and 23 bases lay in between. The CDR3 is 18 residues long. The germline gives CDR1 MDHEN, CDR2 SYDVKM. Written as DNA, the CDR3 is TGTGCCAGCAGGTCCTCGGTGGCAGGAAAAAGACCTAACTATGGCTACACCTTC. Amino acids: CASRSSVAGKRPNYGYTF.

Only one count was recorded for this clone. The rearrangement joins TRBV28 to TRBJ2-3, with D possibly matching TRBD1 (6 bases). The CDR3 is 16 residues long. The V and J ends lost 4 bases and 0 bases respectively, with 14 bases between them. Germline V gene data show CDR1 as MDHEN and CDR2 as SYDVKM. The CDR3 nucleotides are TGTGCCAGCAGTTCGGGGACATTCGTTAGCACAGATACGCAGTATTTT. As protein: CASSSGTFVSTDTQYF.

The chain uses TRBV19 and TRBJ1-6; the match to TRBD1 covers 7 bases. CDR1 and CDR2 (germline): LNHDA, SQIVND (reference sequence). J gave up 9 bases and V 1 base, and 6 bases lay outside the gene matches. CDR3 length equals 15 residues. CDR3 protein: CASSIVEGARSPLHF. The CDR3 nucleotides are TGTGCCAGTAGTATAGTAGAGGGGGCGCGTTCACCCCTCCACTTT.

This clone showed up just a few times. This rearrangement joins TRBV7-9 to TRBJ2-1, with D tentatively TRBD2 (5 bases). Germline CDR1 and CDR2: SEHNR and FQNEAQ (reference sequence). Trimming cost V 5 bases and J 0 bases, with 14 bases left between them. The CDR3 length is 16 residues. CDR3 in amino acids: CASSPLLASSYNEQFF. The CDR3 DNA reads TGTGCCAGCAGCCCCCTGCTAGCTAGCTCCTACAATGAGCAGTTCTTC.

This chain uses TRBV6-5 with TRBJ2-7; TRBD1 agrees at 9 bases. Germline V gene data show CDR1 as MNHEY and CDR2 as SVGAGI. This CDR3 contains 15 residues. V gave up 6 bases and J gave up 1 base; unmatched junction bases: 7. CDR3 nucleotide sequence: TGTGCCAGCAGCCTTGGACAGGGGAAATCCTACGAGCAGTACTTC. Protein: CASSLGQGKSYEQYF.

The count of this clone is one. The chain employs TRBV6-6 and TRBJ2-5; 13 bases are a match to TRBD2. Losses at the gene ends were 8 bases for V and 2 bases for J; bases not matched to a gene: 8. Germline CDR1 reads MNHNY; CDR2 reads SVGAGI (reference sequence). The CDR3 sequence is 16 residues long. DNA for the CDR3: TGTGCCAGCCATAGACTAGCGGGGGGAGGACAAGAGACCCAGTACTTC. Residues: CASHRLAGGGQETQYF.

CDR3 residues: CASNGATEAFF. For the CDR3, the DNA is TGTGCCAGCAACGGAGCCACTGAAGCTTTCTTT. The rearrangement joins TRBV7-9 to TRBJ1-1; D unresolved. Germline CDR1 reads SEHNR; CDR2 reads FQNEAQ (reference sequence). V gave up 7 bases and J gave up 4 bases, with 7 bases separating them. CDR3 length: 11 amino acids. The variable domain in full, completed from reference TRBV7-9 and TRBJ1-1, reads DTGVSQNPRHKITKRGQNVTFRCDPISEHNRLYWYRQTLGQGPEFLTYFQNEAQLEKSRLLSDRFSAERPKGSFSTLEIQRTEQGDSAMYLCASNGATEAFFGQGTRLTVV.

The chain couples TRBV14 to TRBJ1-3; 7 bases fit TRBD1. J was trimmed by 3 bases and V by 4 bases; bases with no gene match: 9. The CDR3 extends over 16 amino acids. The germline gives CDR1 SGHDN, CDR2 FVKESK. As DNA, the CDR3 is TGTGCCAGCAGCCCGATTATCCGGGACAGTGGAAACACCATATATTTT. This sequence encodes CASSPIIRDSGNTIYF.

This rearrangement joins TRBV5-1 to TRBJ2-7, with TRBD2 matching over 8 bases. CDR1 SGHRS and CDR2 YFSETQ come from the germline V gene. CDR3 size: 14 residues. Losses at the gene ends were 3 bases for V and 6 bases for J; bases not matched to a gene: 8. This CDR3 reads CASSSGGASFEQYF. CDR3 nucleotides: TGCGCCAGCAGCTCGGGGGGGGCCTCTTTCGAGCAGTACTTC.

This sequence joins TRBV25-1 and TRBJ2-7, with 9 bases matching TRBD1. This CDR3 is 15 amino acids long. The junction had 6 bases not matched to a gene; V was cut back by 4 bases and J by 2 bases. The germline gives CDR1 MGHDK, CDR2 SYGVNS. The CDR3 is CASSGTGVVAYEQYF. As DNA, the CDR3 is TGTGCCAGCAGTGGGACAGGGGTGGTTGCCTACGAGCAGTACTTC.

The chain has TRBV27 and TRBJ2-1; D uncertain. Germline CDR1 MNHEY, CDR2 SMNVEV (reference sequence). The CDR3 runs 13 residues. Trimming took 3 bases from V and 4 from J, leaving 7 bases between them. CDR3 protein: CASSFGQYNEQFF. The CDR3 DNA sequence: TGTGCCAGCAGTTTTGGCCAATACAATGAGCAGTTCTTC.

This chain connects TRBV5-6 to TRBJ2-7; possible D gene TRBD2, 5 bases. The V end lost 4 bases, the J end lost 7 bases, and 12 bases lay between the germline ends. The CDR3 length is 12 residues. Germline CDR1 reads SGHDT; CDR2 reads YYEEEE. This chain's CDR3 is CASSLPPGEQYF. CDR3 in DNA: TGTGCCAGCAGCCTGCCCCCGGGGGAGCAGTACTTC.

V is TRBV2 and J is TRBJ2-7, with D possibly TRBD1 on 5 matching bases. Germline CDR1 is SNHLY and CDR2 is FYNNEI. V was trimmed by 4 bases and J by 3 bases, leaving 10 bases between them. This CDR3 comprises 13 residues. Written as DNA, the CDR3 is TGTGCCAGCAGTGCACGGACACTCTACGAGCAGTACTTC. This gives the protein CASSARTLYEQYF.

The CDR3 DNA is TGTGCCAGCAGCTTAACAGGGCGATCTGAAGCTTTCTTT. Translation: CASSLTGRSEAFF. The chain is built from TRBV5-6 and TRBJ1-1; a possible D gene is TRBD1 (6 bases). V lost 2 bases, J lost 6 bases, and 11 bases lay in between. The length of the CDR3 is 13 residues. Germline CDR1 reads SGHDT; CDR2 reads YYEEEE.

V and J are TRBV5-1 and TRBJ2-7; TRBD1 might be the D (6 bases). CDR3 length equals 15 residues. Germline CDR1 SGHRS, CDR2 YFSETQ. Trimming stripped 0 bases from V and 0 bases from J, with 10 bases between. In DNA form, the CDR3 reads TGCGCCAGCAGCTTGGACAGGGACGGCTCCTACGAGCAGTACTTC. Translation: CASSLDRDGSYEQYF.

This clone came up once. The chain carries TRBV5-6 and TRBJ1-6; D may be TRBD1 (5 bases). CDR1 SGHDT and CDR2 YYEEEE come from the germline V gene. This CDR3 has 15 amino acids. V lost 4 bases to trimming and J lost 10 bases, with 18 bases between them. The CDR3: CASSHRRGVGSPLHF. In nucleotides, the CDR3 is TGTGCCAGCAGCCACCGCCGGGGGGTAGGGTCACCCCTCCACTTT.

This clone was observed a handful of times. V is TRBV27 and J is TRBJ1-6, with D possibly being TRBD1 (6 bases). The CDR3 is made up of 15 amino acids. Trimming removed 1 base at V and 4 bases at J, with 8 bases between. Germline lookup yields CDR1 MNHEY and CDR2 SMNVEV (reference sequence). The CDR3 region has the DNA TGTGCCAGCAGTTTATGGGGACAATATAATTCACCCCTCCACTTT. This encodes CASSLWGQYNSPLHF.